Sequencing of this T cell receptor (beta chain) was carried out in a study of siplizumab effects on memory and regulatory T cells. Study-level points and caveats: Siplizumab conditions gave an average of almost 70% Treg-derived mappable alloreactive CD4+ clones, versus about 25% for controls.

Sequenced by immunoSEQ multiplex PCR; TCRdb stores in-frame clones only, minus some. The table has 87,000 or so clones, 80% to 90% seen once. Comment on this clone: Its matching antigen is unknown.

The CDR3 is 16 residues long. The clonotype originates from a human donor in good health. Specimen: CD4+ T cells sorted from blood. This chain uses TRBV21-1 with TRBJ1-4. TRBV21-1 is termed a pseudogene. DNA for the CDR3: TGTGCCAGCAGCAAAAAAAGGGGGGAGGGTGGAGAAAAACTGTTTTTT. Its translation is CASSKKRGEGGEKLFF.